The next 6 T cell receptor beta chains were all read from a single sample in a study of tissue T cells after allogeneic stem cell transplantation. Sequencing used immunoSEQ multiplex PCR; TCRdb keeps in-frame clones, though not all of them. The sample consists of 20,000 to 25,000 clones, around 77% of them appearing once. Material: spleen. These receptors were obtained from a female BALB/c mouse in good health. For this mouse line, the MHC haplotype is H2-d.

In regard to this clone: Gene and germline names: mouse. The read gets to within 1 residue of the CDR3 end, and the germline J gene fills in the rest. This chain connects TRBV29 to TRBJ2-7; possible D gene TRBD1, 5 bases. The V gene lost 6 bases and the J gene lost 4 bases, with 7 bases spanning the gap. CDR1 is MSHET and CDR2 is SYDVDS in the germline V gene. This CDR3 has 11 amino acids. CDR3 DNA (partial): TGTGCTAGCAGCCGACAGTATGAACAGTAC. Encoded protein: CASSRQYEQY. The entire CDR3 protein is CASSRQYEQYF.

Of note for this clone: Gene names denote mouse genes. The CDR3 is cut off 1 residue early in the read; its end comes from the germline J gene. V is TRBV13-3 and J is TRBJ2-1, with 11 positions matching TRBD2. The CDR3 spans 15 residues. Trimming removed 4 bases from V and 2 bases from J; junction bases left unmatched: 2. CDR1 and CDR2 from the germline V gene are NNHDY and SYVADS. The CDR3 bases that were read are TGTGCCAGCAGTTGGACTGGGGGGTACTATGCTGAGCAGTTC. It specifies CASSWTGGYYAEQF. In full, the CDR3 reads CASSWTGGYYAEQFF.

With respect to this clone: Each gene name is a mouse one. The read stops 1 residue short of the end of the CDR3; the missing end is completed from the germline J gene. The V and J genes are TRBV13-1 and TRBJ2-3, with TRBD2 matching over 10 bases. This CDR3 has 14 residues. Looked up from germline, CDR1 is NSHNY and CDR2 is SYGAGN. V shed 3 bases, J shed 5 bases, and the junction held 3 bases outside the gene matches. CDR3 DNA, as far as it was read: TGTGCCAGCAGTGTCCGACTGGGGGGAGAAACGCTGTAT. Amino acids: CASSVRLGGETLY. The entire CDR3 protein reads CASSVRLGGETLYF.

About this clone: Gene names and germline refer to mouse. The CDR3 goes on 1 residue after the read ends, and that part is filled in from the germline J gene. V and J are TRBV26 and TRBJ1-1, with D perhaps matching TRBD1 (6 bases). Germline V CDR1 and CDR2: KGHPV, FQNQEV (reference sequence). CDR3 length: 13 amino acids. V lost 4 bases to trimming and J lost 4 bases, with 10 bases between them. CDR3 sequence reads: CASSPGEATEVFF. The CDR3 bases that were read are TGTGCCAGCAGTCCAGGGGAGGCCACAGAAGTCTTC.

With regard to this clone: Gene names and germline refer to mouse. The read falls 1 residue short of the CDR3 end, and the missing part is taken from the germline J gene. The chain is built from TRBV1 and TRBJ1-1; TRBD1 aligns across 8 bases. The junction had 4 bases not matched to a gene; V was cut back by 3 bases and J by 1 base. The CDR3 contains 15 residues. The germline V gene encodes CDR1 NSQYPW and CDR2 LRSPGD (reference sequence). The CDR3 bases that were read are TGCACCTGCAGTGCCTGGACAGGGAGGAACACAGAAGTCTTC. Translated, it gives CTCSAWTGRNTEVF. The whole CDR3 protein is CTCSAWTGRNTEVFF.

Details on this clone: Gene names denote mouse genes. The sequenced fragment ends 1 residue before the CDR3 boundary, so the rest is inferred from the germline J gene. The chain links TRBV5 to TRBJ1-4, with a weak D call TRBD1 (5 bases). The V and J ends lost 0 bases and 2 bases respectively, with 7 bases between them. The CDR3 covers 15 residues. Germline V CDR1 and CDR2: LGHNA, YNLKQL (reference sequence). CDR3 amino acids: CASSQEGRSNERLFF. The covered CDR3 bases are TGTGCCAGCAGCCAAGAGGGACGCTCCAACGAAAGATTATTT.